This TCR beta chain was sequenced during a study of coeliac disease (dated 2022 in TCRdb). Background on the whole study: Each coeliac patient fell into one of three classes: newly diagnosed active disease, refractory coeliac disease type I, or disease kept under control by a gluten-free diet. A patient counted as having refractory coeliac disease type I if there was no response to a gluten-free diet for over 12 months and the intraepithelial cells were immunophenotypically normal. A total of about 30 patients were included in the full study, of whom some 22 had serologically confirmed coeliac disease and 8 were controls with non-small intestinal disorders. TRB sequencing succeeded for samples from just over 26 subjects, including about two dozen paired bulk unsorted intraepithelial and lamina propria cell samples. High-resolution HLA typing was unavailable, so biased TRBV7-2 usage was queried as a proof of principle. Next-generation sequencing of rearranged TRB and TRG CDR3 regions was applied to small intestinal lymphocyte fractions from coeliac and non-coeliac patients. The aim was to characterise TR repertoires of small intestinal T cells in active, refractory type I and gluten-free-diet-treated coeliac disease.

What the study reported, not specific to this receptor: Published gliadin-specific TRB sequences were found in about 50% of the 18 coeliac lamina propria samples but in only 1 of 6 controls. Active coeliac intraepithelial and lamina propria samples had lower TRB and TRG repertoire clonality than controls, suggesting that diverse T cells were recruited. The authors judged the approach to be unsuitable for unbiased detection of gliadin-specific T cells, because gliadin-specific T cells are scarce and rarely shared between patients. For the most part, TRB repertoires were private, with most amino acid sequences found in only one sample, and V-gene usage showed no significant difference across disease groups. Cross-contamination between compartments was possible, because separating intraepithelial cells from lamina propria cells did not produce high-purity fractions.

Cells were frozen in liquid nitrogen in DMSO/FBS as aliquots of about half a million cells, with a single aliquot from each fraction going to sequencing. All 30 or so patients in the study underwent endoscopy and small intestinal biopsy. To release lamina propria cells, the biopsy tissue left over after intraepithelial cell isolation was digested with collagenase. Genomic DNA was extracted from frozen unsorted cell fractions using the Qiagen DNeasy blood extraction kit. Points on this clone: The antigen it binds to is not known. Base qualities were left out, and no much larger clone turns up one base away.

The library was generated by the immunoSEQ multiplex PCR assay. The TR loci underwent multiplexed PCR amplification, with J gene segments targeted by reverse primers and V gene segments targeted by forward primers. The Illumina HiSeq System was used to sequence the amplified CDR3 regions. The study's own analysis went as follows. To strip out PCR and sequencing errors and collapse the data into unique sequences, a nearest-neighbour algorithm merged closely related reads. Each repertoire was summarised by clonality and by T cell density, with T cell density defined as TR molecules per amount of genomic DNA input. CDR3 amino acid sequences present in at least 80% of unsorted samples were defined as public TRs, and these public TRs were then tested for differential abundance between coeliac and control samples. Every lamina propria sample was checked against a list of 200 to 250 published gliadin-specific TRB sequences. Kruskal-Wallis tests followed by Dunn post-tests were used to test for differences in clonality and density between disease groups. Sourced from immuneACCESS, this table was stored by TCRdb with only in-frame sequences that have V and J called. A share of the clones is absent; for the studies checked, an unresolved V gene accounts for under half, and the remainder has no known explanation. The V and J calls and clone size come from that table; D and trimming were worked out from the DNA. The sample table holds 6,000 to 8,000 clones, of which around 73% were seen once. The ten largest clones take up around 6% of the sample.

The CDR3, from cysteine to phenylalanine, totals 16 residues. The DNA shown is the 48-base CDR3, in frame from base 1. V trim: 5 bases; J trim: 1 base; unmatched bases: 8. Taken from the germline V gene, the CDR1 and CDR2 loops are MDHEN and SYDVKM. The material sequenced was lamina propria lymphocytes from the gut. Interpreted using the paper, the cell subset or site label stands for: lamina propria cell (LPC) fraction of small intestinal biopsy. This TCR was sampled from a man aged 25-40 years with celiac disease. The receptor chain draws on TRBV28 and TRBJ1-5; TRBD1 fits 7 bases in the junction. The CDR3 amino acid sequence is: CASSLNTGVSNQPQHF. The bases read TGTGCCAGCAGTCTAAATACAGGGGTAAGCAATCAGCCCCAGCATTTT.